This T cell receptor beta chain was sequenced during a study of CD8+ T cells in alopecia areata. RNA was isolated and reverse transcribed to cDNA, the sequencing template. Profiled with immunoSEQ multiplex PCR; TCRdb holds only in-frame clones, not every one. The data show 200,000 to 250,000 clones, roughly three fifths seen once. Sorting separated CD4+ and CD8+ T cells out of PBMCs. Overall study results and limits: Patients shared TCRs less clearly than mice did, possibly for HLA-related reasons.

The germline V gene has CDR1 SGHAT and CDR2 FQNNGV. The V end lost 1 base, the J end lost 4 bases, and 17 bases lay between the germline ends. This CDR3 has 16 residues. Concerning this clone: Antigen specificity is unknown.

Input material: CD8+ T cells sorted from blood. The TCR sequence derives from a human donor in good health. The rearrangement uses TRBV11-2 and TRBJ2-7; D is perhaps TRBD2 (5 bases). The CDR3 sequence: CASSLAGLKSTYEQYF. The CDR3 DNA follows: TGTGCCAGCAGCTTAGCTGGACTGAAGTCAACTTACGAGCAGTACTTC.